This T cell receptor beta chain derives from a study of shared clonotypes between healthy human individuals. Looking at the study overall: Per-donor plates numbered three CD4 naive, three CD4 memory, two CD8 naive and one CD8 memory. Findings of the study overall: Specimens sampled were limited to blood, with tissue repertoires likely differing.

With 2 bases clipped from V and 1 base from J, the junction kept 13 bases outside the gene matches. Germline V gene data show CDR1 as MGHRA and CDR2 as YSYEKL. The CDR3 contains 19 residues. Terminally differentiated effector memory CD45RA+ cells were excluded by CCR7 positive selection of CD45RO-negative cells. Donors were healthy HIV-negative adults without recent acute infections or vaccinations. The input for sorted-subset replicate PCRs was 200 to 250 ng DNA, about 29,000 T cell genomes. Sequencing was performed with immunoSEQ multiplex PCR; in TCRdb, only in-frame clones are kept and a portion is missing. This table holds some 740,000 clones, 80% to 95% found once. Of note for this clone: Antigen specificity is unknown.

This chain connects TRBV4-1 to TRBJ2-7; 11 nucleotides line up with TRBD2. Material for sequencing was naive CD8+ T cells sorted from blood. This TCR was sampled from a man under 40 in good health. CDR3 sequence: CASSQWPGVTSGSSYEQYF. Here the CDR3 DNA reads TGCGCCAGCAGCCAATGGCCTGGGGTCACTAGCGGGAGTTCCTACGAGCAGTACTTC.